This is a list of T cell receptor beta chains from one sample in a study of Graves' ophthalmopathy and Graves' hyperthyroidism. TCRdb fed the multiplex PCR reads into MiXCR, producing one record per CDR3 protein. Here the sample spans a few hundred thousand distinct CDR3 sequences, roughly a sixth being singletons. Sequencing was carried out using peripheral blood. The receptors originated from an adult woman with stable Graves' hyperthyroidism. The conserved cysteine and the conserved F or W are not part of the CDR3 here. Each record gives: V gene, CDR3 protein.

V gene: TRBV20-1
CDR3 protein: SARTAHEQY

V gene: TRBV12-3/TRBV12-4
CDR3 protein: ASSSSGDQPQH

V gene: TRBV6-2/TRBV6-3
CDR3 protein: ASSLDEGSGANVLT

V gene: TRBV5-1
CDR3 protein: ASSLGRPTGEQY

V gene: TRBV12-3/TRBV12-4
CDR3 protein: ASSLQGFNSGANVLT

V gene: TRBV2
CDR3 protein: ASSPITTDYGYT

V gene: TRBV18
CDR3 protein: ASSQNSGNMNTEAF

V gene: TRBV11-2
CDR3 protein: ASSRRTGVWETQY

V gene: TRBV7-9
CDR3 protein: ASTADTLNTEAF

V gene: TRBV5-1
CDR3 protein: ASSLERAGPDAF

V gene: TRBV10-3
CDR3 protein: ATAGGTEQY

V gene: TRBV6-2/TRBV6-3
CDR3 protein: ASSYGGARTEAF

V gene: TRBV4-3
CDR3 protein: ASSQAGLTGANVLT

V gene: TRBV4-1
CDR3 protein: ASSQVRGAGETQY

V gene: TRBV15
CDR3 protein: ATSRSGTYEQY

V gene: TRBV6-1
CDR3 protein: ASSATVAAGANVLT

V gene: TRBV20-1
CDR3 protein: SARDVQGWETEAF

V gene: TRBV28
CDR3 protein: ASNPGTSGRGQY

V gene: TRBV27
CDR3 protein: ASSFLKSNQPQH

V gene: TRBV20-1
CDR3 protein: SAQMTGLGIDSPLH

V gene: TRBV28
CDR3 protein: ASAGGLGTGELF

V gene: TRBV20-1
CDR3 protein: SASLGAGWGYT

V gene: TRBV6-2/TRBV6-3
CDR3 protein: ASTQGASYNSPLH

V gene: TRBV15
CDR3 protein: ATSRAGTYSNQPQH

V gene: TRBV12-3/TRBV12-4
CDR3 protein: ASSPGTGDDTEAF

V gene: TRBV12-3/TRBV12-4
CDR3 protein: ASRGLAGGDGELF

V gene: TRBV4-1
CDR3 protein: ASSPFPQGSATGELF

V gene: TRBV2
CDR3 protein: ASSDGGSETQY

V gene: TRBV5-1
CDR3 protein: ASSTRGRDEQY

V gene: TRBV19
CDR3 protein: ASSILSTGHGELF

V gene: TRBV7-9
CDR3 protein: ASEANTEAF

V gene: TRBV7-3
CDR3 protein: ASSSGPGNEQY

V gene: TRBV5-1
CDR3 protein: ASSSGLETFYEQY

V gene: TRBV12-3/TRBV12-4
CDR3 protein: ASSRQGGLQETQY

V gene: TRBV5-6
CDR3 protein: ASSPDRLSSYEQY

V gene: TRBV19
CDR3 protein: ASRRTENQPQH